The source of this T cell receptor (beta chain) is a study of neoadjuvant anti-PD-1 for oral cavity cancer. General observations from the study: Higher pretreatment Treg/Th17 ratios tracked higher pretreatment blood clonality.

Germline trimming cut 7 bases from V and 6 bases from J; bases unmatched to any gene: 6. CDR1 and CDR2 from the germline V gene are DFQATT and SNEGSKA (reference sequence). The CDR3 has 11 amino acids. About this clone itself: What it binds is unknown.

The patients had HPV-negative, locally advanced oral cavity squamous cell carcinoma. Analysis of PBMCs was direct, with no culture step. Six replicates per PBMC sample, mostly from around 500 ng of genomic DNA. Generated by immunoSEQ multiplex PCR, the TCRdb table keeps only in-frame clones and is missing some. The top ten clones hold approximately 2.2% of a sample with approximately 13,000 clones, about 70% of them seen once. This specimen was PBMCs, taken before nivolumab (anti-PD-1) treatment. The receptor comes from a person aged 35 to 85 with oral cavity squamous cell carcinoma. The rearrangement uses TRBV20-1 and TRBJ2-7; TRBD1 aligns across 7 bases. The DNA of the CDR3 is TGCAGTGTCAGGGGGACGGGCGAGCAGTACTTC. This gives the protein CSVRGTGEQYF.